This T cell receptor (delta chain) was identified during a study of gamma-delta T cells after stem cell transplantation. Per germline, CDR1 GEAIGNYY and CDR2 EKD. The CDR3 loop spans 15 amino acids. TCRdb re-called the RT-PCR reads using CATT. The sample carries 1,500 to 2,000 delta-chain clones, 0.3% to 0.4% recorded once. This clone was seen a handful of times. A read error is likely here: a far larger clone is one base away. Other nucleotide sequences from this sample produce the same CDR3. This receptor was identified in a human donor. It is not recorded whose cells these are; they may come from a transplant donor. The chain recombines TRDV2 with TRDJ1; the match to TRDD3 covers 10 bases. Sequencing input: gamma-delta T cells. Written as DNA, the CDR3 is TGTGCTTGTGACACCGTTGGGGGATACTCCGATAAACTCATCTTT. It translates to CACDTVGGYSDKLIF.